This entry describes one TCR beta chain. Its antigen is unidentified. The data are from a study of cytomegalovirus exposure and HLA in healthy donors. Study findings and constraints: Across HLA loci, a later analysis found differing TCR association rates, with DRB1 most and HLA-C fewest. Later on, a genetic analysis was performed. It linked a missense variant in DCLRE1C with V- and J-gene trimming of TCR beta. Rare TCR sequences predominated, though certain public TCRs were found in many donors. Analysis performed later found 16,000 or so TCR beta sequences associated with HLA alleles at 0.05 false discovery rate.

This CDR3 contains 12 residues. V dropped 7 bases and J dropped 2 bases, with 9 bases sitting between them. Germline-derived CDR1 and CDR2 are LNHDA and SQIVND (reference sequence). PCR used 60 Vbeta primers and 13 Jbeta primers. Sequenced by immunoSEQ multiplex PCR; TCRdb stores in-frame clones only, minus some. The table lists approximately 200,000 clones, 82% of them singletons. Source material: PBMCs. This receptor was obtained from a woman in her forties or fifties in good health and CMV-seropositive. V gene TRBV19 combines with J gene TRBJ2-7; no clear D gene. The CDR3, as DNA: TGTGCCAGTAAAGGAGCTACCTACGAGCAGTACTTC. Protein: CASKGATYEQYF.